These 21 T cell receptor beta chains were sequenced from one sample in a study of blood T cell repertoires in COVID-19 (dated by TCRdb to about 2020). Libraries came from the immunoSEQ multiplex PCR assay. TCRdb took this table from immuneACCESS and kept in-frame rearrangements with V and J called. Such tables lack part of the clones; where checked against another copy, unresolved V genes explain under half of the gap, and the rest is unexplained. The sample table lists about 190,000 clones, roughly 89% of them with a count of one. The top ten hold about 7% of the sample. The sample taken for sequencing was peripheral blood. These receptors were collected from a man aged 35 to 55 with acute or convalescent COVID-19.

The V gene is TRBV3-1 (or the pseudogene TRBV3-2), the J gene TRBJ2-7, with TRBD2 identical over 8 bases. V was pared by 3 bases and J by 3 bases, with 4 bases of the junction left unmatched. Germline-derived CDR1 and CDR2 are LGHDT and YNNKEL (reference sequence). This CDR3 has 14 amino acids. In nucleotides, the CDR3 is TGTGCCAGCAGCCATCAGCGGGGGAGCTACGAGCAGTACTTC. Translation: CASSHQRGSYEQYF.

In nucleotides, the CDR3 is TGCAGCGTTCGGACAGGGAGTAATGAAAAACTGTTTTTT. This encodes CSVRTGSNEKLFF. The chain is built from TRBV29-1 and TRBJ1-4; 8 nucleotides align to TRBD1. V lost 5 bases, J lost 4 bases, and 3 bases stayed unmatched. There are 13 residues in the CDR3. Germline lookup yields CDR1 SQVTM and CDR2 ANQGSEA.

The J gene is TRBJ1-1, the V gene TRBV6-5; no clear D. The V end lost 0 bases, the J end lost 6 bases, and 11 bases lay between the germline ends. This CDR3 comprises 14 residues. Germline loops: CDR1 MNHEY, CDR2 SVGAGI. The CDR3: CASSYSPVAAEAFF. In DNA form, the CDR3 reads TGTGCCAGCAGTTACTCCCCGGTAGCCGCTGAAGCTTTCTTT.

This sequence joins TRBV5-6 and TRBJ2-1, with 10 bases fitting TRBD2. Germline V CDR1 and CDR2: SGHDT, YYEEEE. Unmatched junction bases numbered 6, after V lost 5 bases and J lost 4 bases. This CDR3 has 15 amino acids. DNA for the CDR3: TGTGCCAGCAGAACCGGGACTAGCGAGTACAATGAGCAGTTCTTC. This codes for CASRTGTSEYNEQFF. The variable domain in full, with the rest retrieved from reference TRBV5-6 and TRBJ2-1, is DAGVTQSPTHLIKTRGQQVTLRCSPKSGHDTVSWYQQALGQGPQFIFQYYEEEERQRGNFPDRFSGHQFPNYSSELNVNALLLGDSALYLCASRTGTSEYNEQFFGPGTRLTVL.

V usage is TRBV5-6 and J usage is TRBJ2-5, with D tentatively TRBD1 (5 bases). The CDR3 is 16 residues long. V was pared by 6 bases and J by 1 base, with 19 bases between. Germline CDR1 and CDR2: SGHDT and YYEEEE. The CDR3 bases are TGTGCCAGCACCCTTGGCCCAGGGAACACCCAAGAGACCCAGTACTTC. Translation gives CASTLGPGNTQETQYF.

The chain links TRBV6-5 to TRBJ2-1; 7 positions match TRBD1. The CDR3 sequence is 15 residues long. The germline CDR1 and CDR2 sequences are MNHEY and SVGAGI. The V and J ends lost 7 bases and 3 bases, in that order; junction bases with no gene match: 9. This CDR3 is CASNPHRGRYNEQFF. The CDR3 DNA reads TGTGCCAGCAACCCACACAGGGGACGCTACAATGAGCAGTTCTTC.

The sample holds a few counts of this clone. The chain combines TRBV2 with TRBJ2-7; TRBD1 aligns across 8 bases. Losses at the gene ends were 7 bases for V and 2 bases for J; bases not matched to a gene: 7. Germline CDR1 is SNHLY and CDR2 is FYNNEI. The CDR3 length is 14 residues. CDR3 loop: CASTAWTGTYEQYF. The CDR3, as DNA: TGTGCCAGCACAGCCTGGACAGGGACCTACGAGCAGTACTTC.

This sequence joins TRBV3-1 (or the pseudogene TRBV3-2) and TRBJ2-1, with D perhaps TRBD2 (5 bases). The CDR3 sequence is 16 residues long. V shed 3 bases and J shed 4 bases, with 16 bases lying between them. Germline-derived CDR1 and CDR2 are LGHDT and YNNKEL (reference sequence). The CDR3 region has the DNA TGTGCCAGCAGCCACGGCGGGCGGCCACCTTACAATGAGCAGTTCTTC. It specifies CASSHGGRPPYNEQFF.

This sequence joins TRBV6-5 and TRBJ1-1; TRBD1 matches at 10 bases. Germline trimming cut 8 bases from V and 0 bases from J; bases unmatched to any gene: 3. Germline V gives CDR1 MNHEY, CDR2 SVGAGI. CDR3 length: 14 residues. As DNA, the CDR3 is TGTGCCAGCGGGACAGGGGACATGAACACTGAAGCTTTCTTT. Translated, it gives CASGTGDMNTEAFF.

The chain has TRBV27 and TRBJ2-3, with TRBD2 as a possible D gene (5 bases). The CDR3 totals 12 residues. V was shortened by 3 bases and J by 6 bases, with 7 bases between the two germline ends. CDR1 is MNHEY, CDR2 SMNVEV, per germline (reference sequence). The CDR3 DNA follows: TGTGCCAGCAGTTTTCGCGGGGATACGCAGTATTTT. The encoded protein is CASSFRGDTQYF.

V is TRBV6-5 and J is TRBJ2-7, with 13 bases lining up with TRBD2. The CDR3 covers 15 residues. Trimming cost V 6 bases and J 4 bases; bases outside gene matches: 6. Germline V gives CDR1 MNHEY, CDR2 SVGAGI. CDR3 bases: TGTGCCAGCAGCATGACTAGCGGGGGGACTTACGAGCAGTACTTC. It translates to CASSMTSGGTYEQYF.

The table lists this clone with a few counts. The chain combines TRBV13 with TRBJ1-1; TRBD1 is a possible D gene (5 bases). With 3 bases removed from V and 8 bases from J, the gap between germline ends came to 13 bases. The CDR3 totals 13 residues. In germline, CDR1 is PRHDT, CDR2 FYEKMQ (reference sequence). The CDR3 loop reads CASSLGGRGEAFF. The CDR3, as DNA: TGTGCCAGCAGCTTGGGTGGCCGGGGGGAAGCTTTCTTT.

A single count supports this clone. J is TRBJ2-2 and V is TRBV27; D may be TRBD1 (6 bases). The germline V gene encodes CDR1 MNHEY and CDR2 SMNVEV (reference sequence). Between the trimmed V and J ends, which lost 2 bases and 8 bases, there was a span of 15 bases. CDR3 length equals 15 residues. CDR3 nucleotide sequence: TGTGCCAGCAGTTTAGGTGCAGGGGTCGCAGGGGAGCTGTTTTTT. This codes for CASSLGAGVAGELFF.

The gene calls are TRBV3-1 (or the pseudogene TRBV3-2) and TRBJ2-7; a possible D gene is TRBD1 (6 bases). The CDR3 has 15 amino acids. The ends were cut back, 0 bases at V and 2 bases at J, with 11 bases in the middle. Germline V gives CDR1 LGHDT, CDR2 YNNKEL (reference sequence). CDR3 sequence reads: CASSQDPRGTYEQYF. Here the CDR3 DNA reads TGTGCCAGCAGCCAAGATCCCAGGGGAACCTACGAGCAGTACTTC.

The chain recombines TRBV19 with TRBJ1-6; 8 bases are a match to TRBD1. V was pared by 5 bases and J by 5 bases, with 5 bases of the junction left unmatched. CDR3 size: 15 residues. Looked up from germline, CDR1 is LNHDA and CDR2 is SQIVND (reference sequence). CDR3 sequence (DNA): TGTGCCAGTAGTCCCACAGGGGGGCATAATTCACCCCTCCACTTT. It is translated as CASSPTGGHNSPLHF. Supplemented by reference TRBV19 and TRBJ1-6, the full variable domain reads DGGITQSPKYLFRKEGQNVTLSCEQNLNHDAMYWYRQDPGQGLRLIYYSQIVNDFQKGDIAEGYSVSREKKESFPLTVTSAQKNPTAFYLCASSPTGGHNSPLHFGNGTRLTVT.

The chain is built from TRBV13 and TRBJ2-5, with 8 positions matching TRBD2. From germline, CDR1 is PRHDT and CDR2 FYEKMQ (reference sequence). The trim removed 3 bases at V and 4 bases at J, leaving 4 bases unmatched. CDR3 length: 14 residues. Written as DNA, the CDR3 is TGTGCCAGCAGCTTCGGACGGGGGGGAGAGACCCAGTACTTC. Translation gives CASSFGRGGETQYF.

The chain recombines TRBV6-4 with TRBJ1-2; 9 bases align to TRBD1. V was clipped by 1 base and J by 8 bases; unmatched bases: 2. Germline V CDR1 and CDR2: MRHNA, SNTAGT. The CDR3 extends over 13 amino acids. The CDR3 loop reads CASSDWTGEGYTF. The CDR3 bases are TGTGCCAGCAGTGACTGGACAGGGGAGGGCTACACCTTC.

The chain links TRBV4-2 to TRBJ1-1, with D hard to call. Trimming stripped 1 base from V and 1 base from J, with 13 bases between. The germline gives CDR1 LGHNA, CDR2 YNFKEQ. The CDR3 loop spans 16 amino acids. The CDR3 DNA is TGTGCCAGCAGCCAAGTGGATGCAGGTGCGAACACTGAAGCTTTCTTT. Amino acid sequence: CASSQVDAGANTEAFF.

The rearrangement uses TRBV10-3 and TRBJ2-7; the match to TRBD1 covers 12 bases. Germline V lookup: CDR1 ENHRY, CDR2 SYGVKD. Trimming removed 6 bases from V and 6 bases from J; junction bases left unmatched: 3. This CDR3 has 13 residues. The CDR3 here is CAIRGTGGIEQYF. CDR3 nucleotide sequence: TGTGCCATCAGAGGGACAGGGGGCATCGAGCAGTACTTC.

The chain combines TRBV2 with TRBJ1-4; 9 bases line up with TRBD1. V was clipped by 1 base and J by 7 bases; unmatched bases: 4. There are 15 residues in the CDR3. Germline CDR1 reads SNHLY; CDR2 reads FYNNEI. The CDR3 region has the DNA TGTGCCAGCAGTGAAGGACAGGGGGGTTCTGAAAAACTGTTTTTT. Protein: CASSEGQGGSEKLFF.

The V and J genes are TRBV12-3 or TRBV12-4 and TRBJ2-1, with a weak D call TRBD1 (5 bases). Trimming took off 6 bases at V and 8 bases at J, with 11 bases between the two ends. The CDR3 loop spans 12 amino acids. This CDR3 is CASSLTGDEQFF. DNA for the CDR3: TGTGCCAGCAGCCTCACAGGAGATGAGCAGTTCTTC.